Below are 31 T cell receptor beta chains sequenced from a single sample in a study of T-cell memory formation after mild COVID-19. One entry per CDR3 protein results from TCRdb running MiXCR on the 5' RACE reads. This sample has 350,000 to 450,000 distinct CDR3 sequences, with 20% found just once. Material: PBMCs or a T cell subset sorted from them (not recorded which). Receptors originate from an adult woman who had mild COVID-19 (a few samples of this study predate the infection). Cell type and time point are not known.

V is TRBV9 and J is TRBJ2-3, with D possibly being TRBD2 (6 bases). V lost 3 bases, J lost 5 bases, and 10 bases lay in between. The CDR3 sequence is 13 residues long. Per the germline V gene, CDR1 is SGDLS and CDR2 is YYNGEE. CDR3 in amino acids: CASSEGTRDTQYF. CDR3 nucleotides: TGTGCCAGCAGCGAGGGGACTCGAGATACGCAGTATTTT.

The chain employs TRBV7-9 and TRBJ2-7; D is unclear. Germline-derived CDR1 and CDR2 are SEHNR and FQNEAQ (reference sequence). The V gene lost 1 base and the J gene lost 5 bases, with 9 bases spanning the gap. The CDR3 spans 13 residues. CDR3 region: CASSLDTRNEQYF. DNA for the CDR3: TGTGCCAGCAGCTTAGATACCCGCAACGAGCAGTACTTC.

The chain links TRBV12-3 or TRBV12-4 to TRBJ2-3, with TRBD2 as a possible D gene (6 bases). V lost 3 bases and J lost 0, with 10 bases in between. The CDR3 extends over 15 amino acids. The CDR3 loop is CASSFKAGSTDTQYF. CDR3 in DNA: TGTGCCAGCAGTTTTAAGGCGGGAAGCACAGATACGCAGTATTTT.

V and J are TRBV18 and TRBJ2-2; 9 bases align to TRBD2. The J segment lost 4 bases and the V segment lost 1 base, leaving 4 bases of the junction unmatched. The CDR3 contains 16 residues. The germline V gene has CDR1 KGHSH and CDR2 LQKENI. CDR3 sequence: CASSPRRTSVTGELFF. The DNA of the CDR3 is TGTGCCAGCTCACCACGCAGGACTAGCGTCACCGGGGAGCTGTTTTTT.

This clonotype has ten or more counts. This sequence joins TRBV5-1 and TRBJ2-4, with D unresolved. V dropped 0 bases and J dropped 1 base, with 5 bases sitting between them. Germline CDR1 SGHRS, CDR2 YFSETQ. The CDR3 spans 14 residues. The CDR3 region is CASSLAEAKNIQYF. The CDR3 DNA sequence: TGCGCCAGCAGCTTGGCCGAGGCCAAAAACATTCAGTACTTC.

This clonotype was seen a handful of times. The V call is TRBV7-3, the J call TRBJ2-1; D may be TRBD1 or TRBD2 (5 bases each). The CDR3 covers 15 residues. V shed 2 bases and J shed 5 bases, with 13 bases lying between them. From germline, CDR1 is SGHTA and CDR2 FQGTGA. The CDR3 loop reads CASSLEGTGNNEQFF. As DNA, the CDR3 is TGTGCCAGCAGCTTAGAAGGGACCGGGAACAATGAGCAGTTCTTC.

This clonotype was observed a handful of times. J is TRBJ2-3 and V is TRBV9; D perhaps matches TRBD1 (5 bases). The V end lost 0 bases, the J end lost 0 bases, and 8 bases lay between the germline ends. This CDR3 comprises 15 residues. Germline assignment: CDR1 SGDLS and CDR2 YYNGEE. For the CDR3, the DNA is TGTGCCAGCAGCGTAGGCAGGGCTAGCACAGATACGCAGTATTTT. It is translated as CASSVGRASTDTQYF.

This chain links TRBV5-6 with TRBJ2-1; 8 bases fit TRBD1. The germline V gene has CDR1 SGHDT and CDR2 YYEEEE. This CDR3 has 14 residues. The ends lost 6 bases at V and 6 bases at J; junction bases unmatched: 8. CDR3 region: CASIGQGSLNEQFF. The CDR3 DNA follows: TGTGCCAGCATCGGACAGGGATCTCTCAATGAGCAGTTCTTC.

A few counts support this clonotype. The genes are TRBV3-1 and TRBJ2-7, with 9 bases matching TRBD1. Germline V gene sequence: CDR1 LGHDT, CDR2 YNNKEL (reference sequence). V shed 4 bases, J shed 2 bases, and the junction held 6 bases outside the gene matches. The CDR3 covers 15 residues. The CDR3 loop reads CASSPGTGLTYEQYF. As DNA, the CDR3 is TGTGCCAGCAGCCCCGGGACAGGGCTTACCTACGAGCAGTACTTC.

The chain links TRBV6-2 or TRBV6-3 to TRBJ1-2; D unclear. There are 11 residues in the CDR3. V lost 4 bases and J lost 8, with 8 bases in between. The germline gives CDR1 MNHEY, CDR2 SVGEGT. The CDR3 protein is CASSWESGYTF. CDR3 in DNA: TGTGCCAGCAGTTGGGAGTCGGGCTACACCTTC.

The gene calls are TRBV29-1 and TRBJ2-1, with 8 bases identical to TRBD2. The germline V gene has CDR1 SQVTM and CDR2 ANQGSEA. The CDR3 length is 16 residues. After removal of 2 bases from V and 1 base from J, the junction contained 7 bases not matched to a gene. CDR3: CSVELAGDLSYNEQFF. CDR3 DNA: TGCAGCGTTGAACTAGCGGGTGATCTGTCCTACAATGAGCAGTTCTTC.

This sequence joins TRBV10-3 and TRBJ2-7; 8 nucleotides agree with TRBD1. V trimming: 6 bases; J trimming: 5 bases; junction bases outside the gene matches: 12. The CDR3 length is 15 residues. Germline V gene sequence: CDR1 ENHRY, CDR2 SYGVKD. Here the CDR3 reads CAIRRTTGGGDEQYF. Here the CDR3 DNA reads TGTGCCATCAGACGCACTACAGGGGGTGGAGACGAGCAGTACTTC.

This rearrangement joins TRBV4-1 to TRBJ2-4; 7 positions match TRBD1. The CDR3 is 16 residues long. Germline V gene lookup returns CDR1 MGHRA and CDR2 YSYEKL. The J segment lost 5 bases and the V segment lost 4 bases, leaving 11 bases of the junction unmatched. CDR3 in DNA: TGCGCCAGCAGCCCCATTTCCAGGGGGATGGAAAACATTCAGTACTTC. Its protein is CASSPISRGMENIQYF.

The sample holds a few counts of this clonotype. CDR3: CATSGFLREQFF. CDR3 DNA sequence: TGTGCCACCAGTGGATTCTTGAGGGAGCAGTTCTTC. This chain joins TRBV24-1 and TRBJ2-1, with D uncertain. Germline V lookup: CDR1 KGHDR, CDR2 SFDVKD. V was trimmed by 5 bases and J by 10 bases, leaving 11 bases between them. The CDR3 is made up of 12 amino acids.

Only a few counts were recorded for this clonotype. This chain joins TRBV19 and TRBJ1-1; perhaps TRBD1 as D (6 bases). There are 19 residues in the CDR3. Germline V gene data show CDR1 as LNHDA and CDR2 as SQIVND (reference sequence). Trimming removed 2 bases at V and 2 bases at J, with 24 bases between. The CDR3 reads CASSIWAFFKQGGNTEAFF. CDR3 nucleotide sequence: TGTGCCAGTAGTATATGGGCGTTTTTTAAACAGGGCGGAAACACTGAAGCTTTCTTT. Drawing the rest from reference TRBV19 and TRBJ1-1, the complete variable domain is DGGITQSPKYLFRKEGQNVTLSCEQNLNHDAMYWYRQDPGQGLRLIYYSQIVNDFQKGDIAEGYSVSREKKESFPLTVTSAQKNPTAFYLCASSIWAFFKQGGNTEAFFGQGTRLTVV.

This chain connects TRBV5-1 to TRBJ1-2; a weak D match, TRBD1 (5 bases). V shed 3 bases and J shed 8 bases, with 17 bases lying between them. The CDR3 sequence is 14 residues long. Germline assignment: CDR1 SGHRS and CDR2 YFSETQ. The CDR3 protein is CASSSSPGTGGYTF. The CDR3 region has the DNA TGCGCCAGCAGCTCTAGTCCCGGGACCGGCGGCTACACCTTC.

This clonotype came up a few times. The chain links TRBV7-6 to TRBJ2-1; D might be TRBD2 (7 bases). The V and J ends lost 2 bases and 2 bases respectively, with 19 bases between them. This CDR3 is 18 amino acids long. CDR1 is SGHVS and CDR2 is FNYEAQ in the germline V gene. Here the CDR3 reads CASSLPTSGGQAYNEQFF. CDR3 DNA: TGTGCCAGCAGCTTACCAACATCGGGGGGCCAGGCCTACAATGAGCAGTTCTTC.

This clonotype was observed a few times. The V gene is TRBV12-3 or TRBV12-4, the J gene TRBJ2-2, with 7 bases identical to TRBD2. Trimming took 5 bases from V and 1 from J; bases not matched to a gene: 4. The CDR3 is made up of 15 amino acids. CDR3 region: CASSPSGKNTGELFF. CDR3 DNA sequence: TGTGCCAGCAGTCCCAGCGGGAAGAACACCGGGGAGCTGTTTTTT.

The count of this clonotype is one. J is TRBJ2-1 and V is TRBV12-3 or TRBV12-4, with 13 bases that match TRBD2. V dropped 6 bases and J dropped 1; count of bases not matched to a gene: 6. This CDR3 spans 17 amino acids. In nucleotides, the CDR3 is TGTGCCAGCAGCCCGACTAGCGGGAGGACTTCCTACAATGAGCAGTTCTTC. It translates to CASSPTSGRTSYNEQFF.

This clonotype was counted a few times. The chain links TRBV14 to TRBJ2-5; 8 bases are shared with TRBD2. After removal of 4 bases from V and 2 bases from J, the junction contained 6 bases not matched to a gene. CDR1 SGHDN and CDR2 FVKESK come from the germline V gene. CDR3 length: 15 amino acids. The CDR3 nucleotides are TGTGCCAGCAGCCGGGGGGGACTAGTACAAGAGACCCAGTACTTC. Its protein product is CASSRGGLVQETQYF.

This clonotype was found a few times. The chain uses TRBV5-1 and TRBJ2-1; the D gene is possibly TRBD2 (5 bases). Germline V gives CDR1 SGHRS, CDR2 YFSETQ. This CDR3 has 11 residues. V was clipped by 0 bases and J by 10 bases, with 5 bases between them. CDR3 loop: CASSLVAEQFF. The CDR3 DNA is TGCGCCAGCAGCTTGGTAGCGGAGCAGTTCTTC.

This clonotype was picked up one time. The rearrangement joins TRBV6-4 to TRBJ1-1; the D is unclear. Germline CDR1 MRHNA, CDR2 SNTAGT. The CDR3 is made up of 13 amino acids. V was cut by 8 bases and J by 1 base, with 11 bases left in between. The CDR3, as DNA: TGTGCCAGCTTTCTAGAGAAGAACACTGAAGCTTTCTTT. Encoded protein: CASFLEKNTEAFF.

This clonotype was seen only a few times. The CDR3 sequence: CASSRSGQGTEAFF. The CDR3 DNA is TGTGCCAGCAGCCGCTCGGGTCAAGGAACTGAAGCTTTCTTT. V gene TRBV7-9 combines with J gene TRBJ1-1; D call uncertain. The germline CDR1 and CDR2 sequences are SEHNR and FQNEAQ (reference sequence). The CDR3 runs to 14 residues. The V end lost 5 bases, the J end lost 5 bases, and 15 bases lay between the germline ends. Combining the CDR3 with reference TRBV7-9 and TRBJ1-1 gives the whole variable domain DTGVSQNPRHKITKRGQNVTFRCDPISEHNRLYWYRQTLGQGPEFLTYFQNEAQLEKSRLLSDRFSAERPKGSFSTLEIQRTEQGDSAMYLCASSRSGQGTEAFFGQGTRLTVV.

This rearrangement joins TRBV5-1 to TRBJ2-2; TRBD2 matches at 13 bases. CDR1 is SGHRS, CDR2 YFSETQ, per germline. Germline trimming cut 0 bases from V and 2 bases from J; bases unmatched to any gene: 7. There are 19 residues in the CDR3. The CDR3 DNA sequence: TGCGCCAGCAGCTTGGTACCGGGACTAGCGGGGTCTAACACCGGGGAGCTGTTTTTT. Its translation is CASSLVPGLAGSNTGELFF.

The chain links TRBV9 to TRBJ2-1; TRBD2 matches at 8 bases. V lost 4 bases and J lost 2; bases outside the gene matches: 11. The CDR3 length is 17 residues. Germline V gene data show CDR1 as SGDLS and CDR2 as YYNGEE. The CDR3 nucleotides are TGTGCCAGCAGCAACAATTTAGCGGGACGCGCCTACAATGAGCAGTTCTTC. As protein: CASSNNLAGRAYNEQFF. The full variable domain, with the rest looked up from reference TRBV9 and TRBJ2-1, is DSGVTQTPKHLITATGQRVTLRCSPRSGDLSVYWYQQSLDQGLQFLIQYYNGEERAKGNILERFSAQQFPDLHSELNLSSLELGDSALYFCASSNNLAGRAYNEQFFGPGTRLTVL.

This clonotype was counted only a few times. The V gene is TRBV5-1, the J gene TRBJ1-1, with 7 positions matching TRBD1. Germline lookup yields CDR1 SGHRS and CDR2 YFSETQ. The CDR3 sequence is 14 residues long. Unmatched junction bases numbered 3, after V lost 3 bases and J lost 1 base. CDR3 bases: TGCGCCAGCAGCTCGGGACAGACGAACACTGAAGCTTTCTTT. Its translation is CASSSGQTNTEAFF. Filled out from reference TRBV5-1 and TRBJ1-1, the complete variable domain reads KAGVTQTPRYLIKTRGQQVTLSCSPISGHRSVSWYQQTPGQGLQFLFEYFSETQRNKGNFPGRFSGRQFSNSRSEMNVSTLELGDSALYLCASSSGQTNTEAFFGQGTRLTVV.

The chain carries TRBV7-9 and TRBJ2-7, with D possibly matching TRBD1 (6 bases). V lost 7 bases and J 6 bases, leaving 13 bases between the germline ends. The CDR3 extends over 12 amino acids. CDR1 and CDR2 (germline): SEHNR, FQNEAQ (reference sequence). The CDR3 nucleotides are TGTGCCAGCACCGAACAGGGTCCCGAGCAGTACTTC. This codes for CASTEQGPEQYF.

This chain connects TRBV6-5 to TRBJ1-1; maybe TRBD1 (5 bases). The germline V gene has CDR1 MNHEY and CDR2 SVGAGI. CDR3 size: 16 residues. V was shortened by 4 bases and J by 1 base, with 16 bases between the two germline ends. The CDR3 DNA sequence: TGTGCCAGCAGTTCCTCCCCAGGGATTAAGAACACTGAAGCTTTCTTT. Residues: CASSSSPGIKNTEAFF.

This clonotype was seen more than once but under ten times. The V and J genes are TRBV6-2 or TRBV6-3 and TRBJ1-1, with D unresolved. Germline V gene data show CDR1 as MNHEY and CDR2 as SVGEGT. The CDR3 runs 14 residues. With 8 bases removed from V and 1 base from J, the gap between germline ends came to 14 bases. CDR3 residues: CASRSRPGNTEAFF. The DNA for the CDR3 is TGTGCCAGCCGCAGTCGTCCGGGGAACACTGAAGCTTTCTTT.

This clonotype was recorded at least ten times. The chain uses TRBV30 and TRBJ2-7, with 8 nucleotides matching TRBD2. The CDR3 consists of 11 residues. From germline, CDR1 is GTSNPN and CDR2 SVGIG (reference sequence). The trim removed 7 bases at V and 11 bases at J, leaving 10 bases unmatched. CDR3 sequence: CALWGGGQKYF. The CDR3 nucleotides read TGTGCCTTGTGGGGCGGGGGGCAGAAGTACTTC.

The table lists this clonotype with a few counts. The chain joins TRBV3-1 to TRBJ1-1; D ambiguous. In germline, CDR1 is LGHDT, CDR2 YNNKEL (reference sequence). The CDR3 spans 11 residues. V lost 0 bases and J lost 7, with 3 bases in between. Written as DNA, the CDR3 is TGTGCCAGCAGCCAAGAAGGTGAAGCTTTCTTT. Translating it yields CASSQEGEAFF.